The present T cell receptor beta chain was sequenced within a study of cytomegalovirus exposure and HLA in healthy donors. Both 60 Vbeta primers and 13 Jbeta primers went into the PCR. Only in-frame clones appear in the TCRdb table, and some are missing; sequencing was by immunoSEQ multiplex PCR. This sample has approximately 79,000 clones, with 78% found just once. As for this clone: Its antigen is not identified.

The germline V gene has CDR1 SGHRS and CDR2 YFSETQ. The CDR3 totals 15 residues. V was cut by 4 bases and J by 0 bases, with 11 bases left in between. General observations from the study: Later work associated roughly 15,000 TCR beta sequences with HLA alleles at 0.05 false discovery rate.

The sequence came from a man aged 35 to 55 in good health and CMV-seronegative. The V gene is TRBV5-1, the J gene TRBJ1-5, with D tentatively TRBD1 (5 bases). The sample was PBMCs. In nucleotides, the CDR3 is TGCGCCAGCAGCCAAGACAGCCCTAGCAATCAGCCCCAGCATTTT. This encodes CASSQDSPSNQPQHF.